Each of the 30 T cell receptor beta chains below was sequenced from the same sample in a study of blood T cell repertoires in COVID-19. The method was immunoSEQ multiplex PCR; TCRdb's version includes in-frame clones alone and lacks a portion of them. The sample includes 150,000 to 200,000 clones, approximately 90% of them seen just once. Sample: peripheral blood. Receptors originate from a man aged 70 or older with active or convalescent COVID-19.

The V call is TRBV5-6, the J call TRBJ1-5, with 8 bases matching TRBD1. Germline CDR1 and CDR2: SGHDT and YYEEEE. V trimming: 4 bases; J trimming: 0 bases; junction bases outside the gene matches: 6. This CDR3 spans 16 amino acids. The CDR3 DNA reads TGTGCCAGCAGCCGGACAGGGACATATAGCAATCAGCCCCAGCATTTT. Protein: CASSRTGTYSNQPQHF.

This chain uses TRBV30 with TRBJ2-5, with no clear D. Trimming stripped 1 base from V and 5 bases from J, with 8 bases between. The length of the CDR3 is 12 residues. CDR1 and CDR2 from the germline V gene are GTSNPN and SVGIG (reference sequence). CDR3 region: CAWSDLGETQYF. The DNA for the CDR3 is TGTGCCTGGAGTGACCTCGGGGAGACCCAGTACTTC.

This chain connects TRBV5-1 to TRBJ2-7; TRBD1 agrees at 11 bases. Germline V gives CDR1 SGHRS, CDR2 YFSETQ. Germline trimming cut 0 bases from V and 3 bases from J; bases unmatched to any gene: 5. The CDR3 is 16 amino acids. CDR3 in DNA: TGCGCCAGCAGCTTGGCCCAGGACAGGGGGCTCTACGAGCAGTACTTC. This gives the protein CASSLAQDRGLYEQYF.

V is TRBV25-1 and J is TRBJ2-1; TRBD2 matches at 14 bases. The CDR3 totals 15 residues. Germline V CDR1 and CDR2: MGHDK, SYGVNS. V was clipped by 5 bases and J by 9 bases; unmatched bases: 6. The CDR3 sequence is CASSYGLAGGSEQFF. Written as DNA, the CDR3 is TGTGCCAGCAGTTATGGACTAGCGGGAGGCAGTGAGCAGTTCTTC.

The chain combines TRBV18 with TRBJ2-7; tentative D call: TRBD1 (6 bases). Trimming removed 5 bases from V and 0 bases from J, with 8 bases in between. The length of the CDR3 is 13 residues. CDR1 is KGHSH and CDR2 is LQKENI in the germline V gene. CDR3 DNA: TGTGCCAGCTCAACAGGGTCCTCCTACGAGCAGTACTTC. It yields the protein CASSTGSSYEQYF.

The chain recombines TRBV19 with TRBJ2-5; TRBD1 aligns across 7 bases. The V gene's germline CDR1 is LNHDA and CDR2 SQIVND (reference sequence). The junction had 3 bases not matched to a gene; V was cut back by 1 base and J by 1 base. The CDR3 has 15 residues. The CDR3 nucleotides read TGTGCCAGTAGTATAGTAGGGACAGCCCAAGAGACCCAGTACTTC. This encodes CASSIVGTAQETQYF. The variable domain in full, completed from reference TRBV19 and TRBJ2-5, reads DGGITQSPKYLFRKEGQNVTLSCEQNLNHDAMYWYRQDPGQGLRLIYYSQIVNDFQKGDIAEGYSVSREKKESFPLTVTSAQKNPTAFYLCASSIVGTAQETQYFGPGTRLLVL.

The chain recombines TRBV2 with TRBJ2-5; 7 bases fit TRBD1. The V gene's germline CDR1 is SNHLY and CDR2 FYNNEI. The V segment lost 7 bases and the J segment 4 bases; nucleotides outside the gene matches: 12. The CDR3 runs to 15 residues. In DNA form, the CDR3 reads TGTGCCAGCATCCCCAGAGGGGGCACGGGAGAGACCCAGTACTTC. Protein sequence: CASIPRGGTGETQYF.

V and J are TRBV5-5 and TRBJ2-1; TRBD1 matches 8 bases. With V trimmed by 1 base and J by 2 bases, 2 bases remained unmatched. Germline V CDR1 and CDR2: SGHKS, YYEKEE (reference sequence). This CDR3 has 15 amino acids. CDR3 sequence reads: CASSLTRGPYNEQFF. The CDR3 coding sequence is TGTGCCAGCAGCTTGACCAGGGGGCCCTACAATGAGCAGTTCTTC. Supplemented by reference TRBV5-5 and TRBJ2-1, the full variable domain reads DAGVTQSPTHLIKTRGQQVTLRCSPISGHKSVSWYQQVLGQGPQFIFQYYEKEERGRGNFPDRFSARQFPNYSSELNVNALLLGDSALYLCASSLTRGPYNEQFFGPGTRLTVL.

This chain's CDR3 is CASSDLTSGRQFF. DNA of the CDR3: TGTGCCAGCAGCGATTTAACTAGCGGGCGGCAGTTCTTC. The rearrangement uses TRBV7-9 and TRBJ2-1, with 9 bases fitting TRBD2. This CDR3 spans 13 amino acids. In germline, CDR1 is SEHNR, CDR2 FQNEAQ (reference sequence). With 5 bases clipped from V and 12 bases from J, the junction kept 8 bases outside the gene matches.

The J gene is TRBJ2-5, the V gene TRBV5-1; 8 bases match TRBD2. Germline-derived CDR1 and CDR2 are SGHRS and YFSETQ. V shed 5 bases, J shed 5 bases, and the junction held 5 bases outside the gene matches. CDR3 length: 13 amino acids. The DNA of the CDR3 is TGCGCCAGCAGGGGTAGCGGGATGGAGACCCAGTACTTC. This sequence encodes CASRGSGMETQYF.

The gene calls are TRBV28 and TRBJ1-1; 11 positions agree with TRBD1. Germline V lookup: CDR1 MDHEN, CDR2 SYDVKM. V lost 4 bases, J lost 4 bases, and 2 bases stayed unmatched. CDR3 length: 14 residues. As DNA, the CDR3 is TGTGCCAGCAGTTGGACAGGGGGCTTCACTGAAGCTTTCTTT. It translates to CASSWTGGFTEAFF.

This clone was counted between two and nine times. The rearrangement joins TRBV30 to TRBJ1-2; no clear D gene. This CDR3 is 13 amino acids long. V shed 3 bases and J shed 1 base, with 9 bases lying between them. Germline V gives CDR1 GTSNPN, CDR2 SVGIG (reference sequence). The CDR3 is CAWSVSVNYGYTF. In DNA, the CDR3 is TGTGCCTGGAGCGTATCAGTTAACTATGGCTACACCTTC.

The chain uses TRBV5-1 and TRBJ2-7; 8 bases align to TRBD2. The CDR3 runs 16 residues. Germline V gene lookup returns CDR1 SGHRS and CDR2 YFSETQ. The junction had 8 bases not matched to a gene; V was cut back by 3 bases and J by 0 bases. The CDR3 reads CASSWGLAGSSYEQYF. CDR3 DNA sequence: TGCGCCAGCAGCTGGGGCTTAGCGGGAAGCTCCTACGAGCAGTACTTC.

The chain uses TRBV5-4 and TRBJ2-2, with TRBD1 matching over 11 bases. The CDR3 totals 17 residues. The V gene end was trimmed by 3 bases and the J gene end by 7 bases; junction bases not matched to a gene: 11. CDR1 and CDR2 (germline): SGHNT, YYREEE (reference sequence). The CDR3 is CASSSEQDRGLGGELFF. The CDR3 nucleotides read TGTGCCAGCAGCTCGGAACAGGACAGGGGGCTTGGCGGGGAGCTGTTTTTT.

The chain combines TRBV30 with TRBJ1-4; D possibly corresponds to TRBD1 (5 bases). Germline values: CDR1 GTSNPN, CDR2 SVGIG (reference sequence). The CDR3 loop spans 18 amino acids. V lost 1 base, J lost 3 bases, and 21 bases lay in between. CDR3 DNA: TGTGCCTGGAGTGGGGGGACCTCGGAGGGGCCTGCTAATGAAAAACTGTTTTTT. It specifies CAWSGGTSEGPANEKLFF.

This clone showed up just once. The chain links TRBV20-1 to TRBJ1-2, with D hard to call. Between the trimmed V and J ends, which lost 4 bases and 8 bases, there was a span of 11 bases. The length of the CDR3 is 11 residues. The germline CDR1 and CDR2 sequences are DFQATT and SNEGSKA (reference sequence). The CDR3 nucleotides read TGCAGTGCTACAATCGGAGGGGGCTACACCTTC. Amino acid sequence: CSATIGGGYTF.

The chain combines TRBV28 with TRBJ2-7; 13 bases align to TRBD2. Germline V gene data show CDR1 as MDHEN and CDR2 as SYDVKM. The CDR3 loop spans 17 amino acids. The CDR3 sequence: CASAPPRPGLAGHEQYF. In DNA, the CDR3 is TGTGCGTCAGCACCCCCCCGGCCGGGACTAGCGGGACACGAGCAGTACTTC. Supplemented by reference TRBV28 and TRBJ2-7, the full variable domain reads DVKVTQSSRYLVKRTGEKVFLECVQDMDHENMFWYRQDPGLGLRLIYFSYDVKMKEKGDIPEGYSVSREKKERFSLILESASTNQTSMYLCASAPPRPGLAGHEQYFGPGTRLTVT.

The rearrangement joins TRBV11-2 to TRBJ1-5; 7 nucleotides agree with TRBD1. V was pared by 4 bases and J by 0 bases, with 3 bases of the junction left unmatched. Germline assignment: CDR1 SGHAT and CDR2 FQNNGV. This CDR3 contains 15 residues. DNA for the CDR3: TGTGCCAGCAGCTCGGGACAGAATAGCAATCAGCCCCAGCATTTT. Translated: CASSSGQNSNQPQHF.

The chain joins TRBV7-9 to TRBJ2-2, with TRBD2 identical over 7 bases. Germline loops: CDR1 SEHNR, CDR2 FQNEAQ (reference sequence). The trim removed 1 base at V and 6 bases at J, leaving 5 bases unmatched. This CDR3 is 15 amino acids long. The CDR3, as DNA: TGTGCCAGCAGCTTAGGAGGGAGGGCCGCCGGGGAGCTGTTTTTT. Protein product: CASSLGGRAAGELFF.

J is TRBJ1-1 and V is TRBV11-2; no reliable D call. The germline gives CDR1 SGHAT, CDR2 FQNNGV. This CDR3 has 14 residues. Trimming pared 5 bases from V and 5 bases from J, leaving 15 bases between. CDR3 protein: CASSRTRGMTEAFF. The CDR3 DNA reads TGTGCCAGCAGCCGTACACGAGGCATGACTGAAGCTTTCTTT.

The chain is built from TRBV7-9 and TRBJ2-7, with no clear D. The CDR3 contains 11 residues. V was clipped by 4 bases and J by 6 bases, with 7 bases between them. The germline V gene has CDR1 SEHNR and CDR2 FQNEAQ (reference sequence). This CDR3 reads CASSSNREQYF. The CDR3 DNA reads TGTGCCAGCAGCTCTAACCGCGAGCAGTACTTC.

V usage is TRBV7-9 and J usage is TRBJ1-4; 9 bases are shared with TRBD1. The germline V gene has CDR1 SEHNR and CDR2 FQNEAQ (reference sequence). V was pared by 6 bases and J by 5 bases, with 4 bases of the junction left unmatched. The CDR3 consists of 14 residues. This CDR3 is CASSLGQGNEKLFF. Here the CDR3 DNA reads TGTGCCAGCAGTTTGGGACAGGGAAATGAAAAACTGTTTTTT.

The rearrangement links TRBV6-5 to TRBJ1-2; a possible D gene is TRBD1 (5 bases). This CDR3 contains 14 residues. V was cut by 5 bases and J by 2 bases, with 12 bases left in between. Germline lookup yields CDR1 MNHEY and CDR2 SVGAGI. The CDR3 DNA reads TGTGCCAGCAGTCGCGGGGGAGGAAACTATGGCTACACCTTC. Translating gives CASSRGGGNYGYTF.

DNA for the CDR3: TGTGCCAGCAGCCAGAGTAGGGGCAATGAGCAGTTCTTC. Translated: CASSQSRGNEQFF. V gene TRBV3-1 (or the pseudogene TRBV3-2) combines with J gene TRBJ2-1; D might be TRBD1 (5 bases). Germline values: CDR1 LGHDT, CDR2 YNNKEL (reference sequence). Trimming took off 3 bases at V and 6 bases at J, with 9 bases between the two ends. CDR3 length: 13 amino acids.

The CDR3 region is CASSDPSSGNTIYF. The DNA of the CDR3 is TGCGCCAGCAGTGACCCGAGCTCTGGAAACACCATATATTTT. The chain combines TRBV10-1 with TRBJ1-3; the D is unclear. Per the germline V gene, CDR1 is WNHNN and CDR2 is SYGVQD (reference sequence). The CDR3 contains 14 residues. The V end lost 3 bases, the J end lost 0 bases, and 6 bases lay between the germline ends.

This clone was counted a single time. This chain joins TRBV5-1 and TRBJ1-5, with D possibly being TRBD1 (6 bases). CDR1 is SGHRS, CDR2 YFSETQ, per germline. This CDR3 is built from 14 residues. V dropped 0 bases and J dropped 6 bases, with 10 bases sitting between them. CDR3 residues: CASSLGSGVQPQHF. Here the CDR3 DNA reads TGCGCCAGCAGCTTGGGGTCAGGGGTTCAGCCCCAGCATTTT. The full variable domain, completed using reference TRBV5-1 and TRBJ1-5, is KAGVTQTPRYLIKTRGQQVTLSCSPISGHRSVSWYQQTPGQGLQFLFEYFSETQRNKGNFPGRFSGRQFSNSRSEMNVSTLELGDSALYLCASSLGSGVQPQHFGDGTRLSIL.

V and J are TRBV6-2 or TRBV6-3 and TRBJ2-1; 7 positions agree with TRBD1. Germline CDR1 is MNHEY and CDR2 is SVGEGT. The CDR3 totals 15 residues. The ends lost 1 base at V and 6 bases at J; junction bases unmatched: 6. CDR3 nucleotides: TGTGCCAGCAGTTACTTCAAGGGGGCGGGCAATGAGCAGTTCTTC. Amino acid sequence: CASSYFKGAGNEQFF.

This chain uses TRBV6-1 with TRBJ2-2; D is possibly TRBD1 (5 bases). Germline V gene data show CDR1 as MNHNS and CDR2 as SASEGT. This CDR3 spans 15 amino acids. V lost 2 bases to trimming and J lost 4 bases, with 11 bases between them. The CDR3 coding sequence is TGTGCCAGCAGTGAATGGGGCACAAGCACCGGGGAGCTGTTTTTT. Its translation is CASSEWGTSTGELFF.

The gene calls are TRBV19 and TRBJ1-5, with 8 positions matching TRBD1. The CDR3 consists of 15 residues. From germline, CDR1 is LNHDA and CDR2 SQIVND (reference sequence). J was trimmed by 7 bases and V by 4 bases; bases with no gene match: 9. The CDR3 nucleotides read TGTGCCAGTAGTAAAACGGACAGGGTCGGGCAGCCCCAGCATTTT. Its protein product is CASSKTDRVGQPQHF.

The chain recombines TRBV7-9 with TRBJ2-7; D unclear. Germline V gene sequence: CDR1 SEHNR, CDR2 FQNEAQ (reference sequence). V shed 4 bases and J shed 2 bases, with 15 bases lying between them. CDR3 length: 15 residues. The CDR3 is CASSSPEEKTYEQYF. In DNA, the CDR3 is TGTGCCAGCAGCTCCCCCGAGGAGAAAACCTACGAGCAGTACTTC.